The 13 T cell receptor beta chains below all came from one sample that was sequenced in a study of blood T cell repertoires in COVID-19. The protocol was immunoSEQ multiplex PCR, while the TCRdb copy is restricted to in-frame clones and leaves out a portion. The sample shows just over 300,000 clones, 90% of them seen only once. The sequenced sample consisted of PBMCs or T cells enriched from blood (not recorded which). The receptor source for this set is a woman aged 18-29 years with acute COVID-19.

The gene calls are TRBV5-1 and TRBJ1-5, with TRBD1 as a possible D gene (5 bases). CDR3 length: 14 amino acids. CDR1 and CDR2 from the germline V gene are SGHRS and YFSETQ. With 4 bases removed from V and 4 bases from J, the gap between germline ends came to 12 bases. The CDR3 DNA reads TGCGCCAGCAGCCTCCAGGGTGGTAATCAGCCCCAGCATTTT. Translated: CASSLQGGNQPQHF.

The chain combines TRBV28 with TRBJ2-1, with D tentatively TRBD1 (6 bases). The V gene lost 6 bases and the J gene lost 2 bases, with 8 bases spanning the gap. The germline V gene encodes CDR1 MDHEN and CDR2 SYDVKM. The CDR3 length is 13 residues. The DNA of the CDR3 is TGTGCCAGCAGCAGGGGTCCCTACAATGAGCAGTTCTTC. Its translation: CASSRGPYNEQFF.

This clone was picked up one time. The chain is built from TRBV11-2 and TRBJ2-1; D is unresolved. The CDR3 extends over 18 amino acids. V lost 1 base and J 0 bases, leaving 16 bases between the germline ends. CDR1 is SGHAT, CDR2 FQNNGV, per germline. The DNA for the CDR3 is TGTGCCAGCAGCTTAGGTCTAGGATTGCCCAGCTCCTACAATGAGCAGTTCTTC. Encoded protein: CASSLGLGLPSSYNEQFF.

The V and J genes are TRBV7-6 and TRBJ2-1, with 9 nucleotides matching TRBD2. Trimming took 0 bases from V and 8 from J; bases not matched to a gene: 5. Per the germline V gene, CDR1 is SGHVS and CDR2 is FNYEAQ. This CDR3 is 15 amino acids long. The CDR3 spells CASSLAREGLDEQFF. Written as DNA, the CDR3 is TGTGCCAGCAGCTTAGCGCGGGAGGGCCTGGATGAGCAGTTCTTC.

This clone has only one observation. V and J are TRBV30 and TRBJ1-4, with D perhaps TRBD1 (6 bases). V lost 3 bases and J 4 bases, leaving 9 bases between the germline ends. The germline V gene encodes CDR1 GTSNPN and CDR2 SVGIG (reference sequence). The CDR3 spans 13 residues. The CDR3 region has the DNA TGTGCCTGGAGCGCAGGGGTTAATGAAAAACTGTTTTTT. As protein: CAWSAGVNEKLFF.

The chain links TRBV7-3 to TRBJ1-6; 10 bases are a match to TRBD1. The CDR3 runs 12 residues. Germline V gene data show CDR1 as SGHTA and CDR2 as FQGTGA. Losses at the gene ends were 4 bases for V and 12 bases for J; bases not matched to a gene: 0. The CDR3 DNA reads TGTGCCAGCAGCTGGGACAGGGGACCCCTCCACTTT. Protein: CASSWDRGPLHF.

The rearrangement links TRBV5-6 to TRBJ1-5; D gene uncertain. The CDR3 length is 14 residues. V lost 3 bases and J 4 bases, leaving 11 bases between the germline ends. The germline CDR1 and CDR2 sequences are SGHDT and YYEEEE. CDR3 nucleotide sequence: TGTGCCAGCAGCTCGCCCGGTCCGAATCAGCCCCAGCATTTT. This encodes CASSSPGPNQPQHF.

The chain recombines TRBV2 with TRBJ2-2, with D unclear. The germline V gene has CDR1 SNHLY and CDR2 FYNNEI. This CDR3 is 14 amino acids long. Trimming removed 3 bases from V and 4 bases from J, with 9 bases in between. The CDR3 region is CASSDISSTGELFF. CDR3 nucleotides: TGTGCCAGCAGTGATATCTCTAGCACCGGGGAGCTGTTTTTT.

This CDR3 is CASSQDGTDPGYTF. The CDR3 DNA follows: TGTGCCAGCAGCCAAGATGGGACAGACCCTGGCTACACCTTC. The chain uses TRBV3-1 (or the pseudogene TRBV3-2) and TRBJ1-2; 7 positions agree with TRBD1. CDR3 length equals 14 residues. CDR1 and CDR2 from the germline V gene are LGHDT and YNNKEL (reference sequence). V was clipped by 0 bases and J by 7 bases; unmatched bases: 5.

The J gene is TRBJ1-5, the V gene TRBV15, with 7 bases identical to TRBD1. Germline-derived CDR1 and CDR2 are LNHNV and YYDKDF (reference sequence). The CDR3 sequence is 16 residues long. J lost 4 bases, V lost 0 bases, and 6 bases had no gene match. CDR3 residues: CATSRDFGTANQPQHF. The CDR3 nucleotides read TGTGCCACCAGCAGAGATTTTGGGACAGCAAATCAGCCCCAGCATTTT. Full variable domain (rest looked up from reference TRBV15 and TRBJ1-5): DAMVIQNPRYQVTQFGKPVTLSCSQTLNHNVMYWYQQKSSQAPKLLFHYYDKDFNNEADTPDNFQSRRPNTSFCFLDIRSPGLGDTAMYLCATSRDFGTANQPQHFGDGTRLSIL.

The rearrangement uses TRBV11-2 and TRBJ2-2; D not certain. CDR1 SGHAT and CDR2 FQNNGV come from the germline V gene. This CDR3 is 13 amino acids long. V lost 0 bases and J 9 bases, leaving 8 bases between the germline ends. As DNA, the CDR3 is TGTGCCAGCAGCTTAGATAATAGCTGGGAGCTGTTTTTT. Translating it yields CASSLDNSWELFF. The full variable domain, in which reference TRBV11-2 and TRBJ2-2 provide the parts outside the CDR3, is EAGVAQSPRYKIIEKRQSVAFWCNPISGHATLYWYQQILGQGPKLLIQFQNNGVVDDSQLPKDRFSAERLKGVDSTLKIQPAKLEDSAVYLCASSLDNSWELFFGEGSRLTVL.

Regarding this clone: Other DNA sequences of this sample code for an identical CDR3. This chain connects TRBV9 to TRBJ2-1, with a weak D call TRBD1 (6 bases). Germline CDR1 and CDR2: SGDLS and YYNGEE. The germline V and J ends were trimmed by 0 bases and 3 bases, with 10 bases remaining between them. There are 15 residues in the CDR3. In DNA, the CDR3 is TGTGCCAGCAGCGTAGTAGGGGGTGACTACAATGAGCAGTTCTTC. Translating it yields CASSVVGGDYNEQFF.

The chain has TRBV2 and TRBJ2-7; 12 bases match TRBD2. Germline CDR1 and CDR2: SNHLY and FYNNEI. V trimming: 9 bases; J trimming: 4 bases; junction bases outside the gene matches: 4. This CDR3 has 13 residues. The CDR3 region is CASGTSGWYEQYF. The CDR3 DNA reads TGTGCCAGTGGGACTAGCGGGTGGTACGAGCAGTACTTC.